Each of the 20 T cell receptor beta chains below was sequenced from the same sample in a study of radiation and T cells in renal cell carcinoma. Time point specified: blood 4 weeks post-SBRT, at nephrectomy. As for treatment: 15 Gy SBRT to primary tumor, nephrectomy 4 weeks later. Here immunoSEQ multiplex PCR was the method, and the copy in TCRdb shows in-frame clones only, minus some. The sample consists of approximately 83,000 clones, around four fifths of them appearing once. Sequencing used blood, obtained from a patient whose treatment included radiotherapy and nephrectomy. The receptor source for this set is a man between 45 and 60 years old with renal cell carcinoma.

The gene calls are TRBV6-6 and TRBJ1-6; 8 nucleotides align to TRBD1. This CDR3 region has 12 residues. Trimming at V came to 7 bases and at J to 9 bases, leaving 2 bases not matched to a gene. Germline CDR1 MNHNY, CDR2 SVGAGI (reference sequence). The CDR3 DNA reads TGTGCCAGCACCGGACAGGGTTCACCCCTCCACTTT. This encodes CASTGQGSPLHF.

The chain is built from TRBV5-4 and TRBJ2-5, with 11 bases aligning to TRBD1. The V and J ends lost 4 bases and 5 bases, in that order; junction bases with no gene match: 7. Germline loops: CDR1 SGHNT, CDR2 YYREEE (reference sequence). The CDR3 is 15 amino acids. The CDR3 loop reads CASSPDRGREETQYF. The CDR3 nucleotides are TGTGCCAGCAGCCCGGACAGGGGGCGAGAGGAGACCCAGTACTTC.

This clone was recorded a few times. The gene calls are TRBV21-1 and TRBJ2-7; the table's D call, TRBD2, has no DNA check behind it. TRBV21-1 is an annotated pseudogene. CDR3 length: 18 amino acids. The chain's CDR3 is CASSVRGTSGPGTYEQYF. DNA for the CDR3: TGTGCCAGCAGCGTCCGGGGGACTAGCGGGCCCGGTACCTACGAGCAGTACTTC.

The rearrangement uses TRBV5-4 and TRBJ1-2; 11 nucleotides agree with TRBD1. The CDR3 is 17 amino acids. With V trimmed by 3 bases and J by 0 bases, 7 bases remained unmatched. Germline CDR1 reads SGHNT; CDR2 reads YYREEE (reference sequence). This CDR3 reads CASSSGQGASANYGYTF. DNA for the CDR3: TGTGCCAGCAGCTCCGGACAGGGGGCATCGGCTAACTATGGCTACACCTTC.

The rearrangement joins TRBV4-1 to TRBJ2-3, with no clear D. CDR1 and CDR2 (germline): MGHRA, YSYEKL. The ends were cut back, 2 bases at V and 0 bases at J, with 21 bases in the middle. This CDR3 is built from 19 residues. CDR3 DNA sequence: TGCGCCAGCAGCCAAAAATACCGCTCGACAAGACAAAGCACAGATACGCAGTATTTT. This encodes CASSQKYRSTRQSTDTQYF.

The V gene is TRBV7-9, the J gene TRBJ2-2, with D possibly being TRBD1 (6 bases). Trimming stripped 11 bases from V and 3 bases from J, with 16 bases between. CDR1 is SEHNR and CDR2 is FQNEAQ in the germline V gene (reference sequence). The CDR3 has 14 amino acids. CDR3 amino acids: CAFLGRGDTGELFF. CDR3 bases: TGTGCCTTTTTGGGCAGGGGAGACACCGGGGAGCTGTTTTTT. Combining the CDR3 with reference TRBV7-9 and TRBJ2-2 gives the whole variable domain DTGVSQNPRHKITKRGQNVTFRCDPISEHNRLYWYRQTLGQGPEFLTYFQNEAQLEKSRLLSDRFSAERPKGSFSTLEIQRTEQGDSAMYLCAFLGRGDTGELFFGEGSRLTVL.

This clone was counted only a few times. The chain is built from TRBV10-2 and TRBJ2-1; D is uncertain. CDR3 length: 15 residues. With 3 bases removed from V and 2 bases from J, the gap between germline ends came to 11 bases. Germline CDR1 is WSHSY and CDR2 is SAAADI. CDR3 bases: TGCGCCAGCAGTGATGTGTACGGAACCTACAATGAGCAGTTCTTC. Amino acid sequence: CASSDVYGTYNEQFF.

The CDR3 reads CASSQMSRNQETQYF. CDR3 DNA: TGTGCCAGCAGCCAAATGTCCAGGAATCAAGAGACCCAGTACTTC. The rearrangement joins TRBV9 to TRBJ2-5, with D unresolved. The CDR3 consists of 15 residues. Germline lookup yields CDR1 SGDLS and CDR2 YYNGEE. V lost 4 bases to trimming and J lost 2 bases, with 15 bases between them.

This clone showed up just once. CDR3 sequence: CASSPTSTSGSYNEQFF. The CDR3 nucleotides read TGTGCCAGCTCACCAACGTCCACGTCGGGGTCCTACAATGAGCAGTTCTTC. The gene calls are TRBV18 and TRBJ2-1, with a tentative D call TRBD2 (5 bases). The V end was cut by 2 bases, the J end by 1 base, with 15 bases between. There are 17 residues in the CDR3. Germline V CDR1 and CDR2: KGHSH, LQKENI.

The count of this clone is one. The genes are TRBV4-1 and TRBJ2-5; no clear D gene. From germline, CDR1 is MGHRA and CDR2 YSYEKL. The V and J ends lost 0 bases and 2 bases respectively, with 13 bases between them. The CDR3 totals 16 residues. CDR3 sequence: CASSQDPGVGQETQYF. In DNA form, the CDR3 reads TGCGCCAGCAGCCAAGATCCAGGAGTCGGGCAAGAGACCCAGTACTTC.

V gene TRBV27 combines with J gene TRBJ2-3; maybe TRBD2 (5 bases). CDR1 is MNHEY and CDR2 is SMNVEV in the germline V gene (reference sequence). Trimming left V 4 bases short and J 5 bases short, with 10 bases between. This CDR3 is built from 13 residues. Here the CDR3 reads CASSSREGDTQYF. The CDR3 nucleotides read TGTGCCAGCAGTTCGAGGGAAGGAGATACGCAGTATTTT.

The V call is TRBV6-5, the J call TRBJ1-1, with a tentative D call TRBD1 (5 bases). Trimming pared 6 bases from V and 0 bases from J, leaving 14 bases between. The CDR3 spans 15 residues. Germline values: CDR1 MNHEY, CDR2 SVGAGI. CDR3 protein: CASRQAGTVNTEAFF. The DNA for the CDR3 is TGTGCCAGCAGACAAGCAGGGACGGTGAACACTGAAGCTTTCTTT.

This rearrangement joins TRBV5-5 to TRBJ1-1; D is unresolved. This CDR3 spans 15 amino acids. Trimming removed 3 bases at V and 4 bases at J, with 16 bases between. The germline V gene encodes CDR1 SGHKS and CDR2 YYEKEE (reference sequence). The CDR3 is CASSSGFRVGTEAFF. The CDR3 DNA reads as TGTGCCAGCAGCTCGGGGTTTCGTGTGGGCACTGAAGCTTTCTTT.

The rearrangement joins TRBV5-1 to TRBJ2-3; the D is unclear. CDR1 is SGHRS, CDR2 YFSETQ, per germline. The CDR3 loop spans 13 amino acids. Trimming took off 7 bases at V and 0 bases at J, with 9 bases between the two ends. The CDR3 sequence: CASGRTSTDTQYF. The CDR3 DNA reads as TGCGCCAGCGGGCGCACTAGCACAGATACGCAGTATTTT.

The CDR3 is CASSFFGTENTEAFF. DNA for the CDR3: TGTGCCAGCAGCTTCTTCGGGACCGAGAACACTGAAGCTTTCTTT. This sequence joins TRBV7-9 and TRBJ1-1; TRBD1 is a possible D gene (5 bases). Germline V lookup: CDR1 SEHNR, CDR2 FQNEAQ (reference sequence). Trimming cost V 3 bases and J 1 base, with 12 bases left between them. This CDR3 is 15 amino acids long.

This clone was observed a few times. The rearrangement uses TRBV5-1 and TRBJ1-5, with D perhaps TRBD1 (5 bases). V was cut by 4 bases and J by 1 base, with 12 bases left in between. CDR3 length equals 15 residues. Germline assignment: CDR1 SGHRS and CDR2 YFSETQ. For the CDR3, the DNA is TGCGCCAGCAGCCCATGGGGGGGGAGCAATCAGCCCCAGCATTTT. Residues: CASSPWGGSNQPQHF.

V is TRBV9 and J is TRBJ2-2; maybe TRBD1 (5 bases). The V end lost 2 bases, the J end lost 7 bases, and 15 bases lay between the germline ends. The CDR3 extends over 15 amino acids. Germline CDR1 and CDR2: SGDLS and YYNGEE. Here the CDR3 DNA reads TGTGCCAGCAGCGTTATGGCAGGGTGGGTCGGGGAGCTGTTTTTT. Translated, it gives CASSVMAGWVGELFF.

Here the CDR3 reads CASSVNQFARLGNEQFF. CDR3 coding DNA: TGTGCCAGCAGCGTAAACCAATTCGCCCGGCTGGGGAATGAGCAGTTCTTC. The chain recombines TRBV9 with TRBJ2-1; D gene unclear. The germline V gene encodes CDR1 SGDLS and CDR2 YYNGEE. This CDR3 has 17 amino acids. V was clipped by 1 base and J by 7 bases, with 21 bases between them.

The chain is built from TRBV6-6 and TRBJ2-7; TRBD1 matches at 8 bases. Per germline, CDR1 MNHNY and CDR2 SVGAGI (reference sequence). There are 14 residues in the CDR3. The ends lost 6 bases at V and 3 bases at J; junction bases unmatched: 7. CDR3 nucleotides: TGTGCCAGCAGGCCGGGACAGGATAACTACGAGCAGTACTTC. This gives the protein CASRPGQDNYEQYF.

V gene TRBV2 combines with J gene TRBJ2-5; D is perhaps TRBD1 or TRBD2 (5 bases each). Germline CDR1 reads SNHLY; CDR2 reads FYNNEI. This CDR3 comprises 12 residues. Trimming took 6 bases from V and 5 from J, leaving 10 bases between them. CDR3 loop: CASRGESETQYF. CDR3 bases: TGTGCCAGCAGGGGGGAGTCGGAGACCCAGTACTTC.